The 20 T cell receptor beta chains below come from one sample, sequenced in a study of human T cells and chemical hapten exposure. Via MiXCR, TCRdb re-called the RACE reads, giving one row per CDR3 protein. The sample shows fewer than 130,000 distinct CDR3 sequences, roughly 11% of them seen only once. As to time point: patch test 1, 2 weeks after DPC sensitization. The treatment was: therapeutic diphenylcyclopropenone sensitization with weekly scalp DPC. This material consisted of whole blood, taken in connection with sensitization to the hapten diphenylcyclopropenone (DPC). The receptors were gathered from a woman in her thirties or forties with alopecia areata. Some clones in this sample may be carry-over from other donors' samples.

V and J are TRBV6-1 and TRBJ2-7; D unresolved. CDR1 and CDR2 (germline): MNHNS, SASEGT. Trimming stripped 1 base from V and 3 bases from J, with 13 bases between. The CDR3 has 15 residues. The CDR3 DNA reads as TGTGCCAGCAGTGAAGGAACCCCCGGCATCTACGAGCAGTACTTC. Amino acid sequence: CASSEGTPGIYEQYF.

V and J are TRBV19 and TRBJ1-2; D is uncertain. Trimming shortened V by 3 bases and J by 6 bases, and 11 bases separated the two germline ends. CDR1 LNHDA and CDR2 SQIVND come from the germline V gene (reference sequence). This CDR3 region has 13 residues. The CDR3 loop reads CASSILGGNGYTF. Here the CDR3 DNA reads TGTGCCAGTAGTATCCTCGGAGGAAATGGCTACACCTTC.

The chain recombines TRBV19 with TRBJ1-5; TRBD1 matches 8 bases. CDR1 is LNHDA and CDR2 is SQIVND in the germline V gene (reference sequence). The V segment lost 5 bases and the J segment 5 bases; nucleotides outside the gene matches: 8. The CDR3 runs to 15 residues. The CDR3 nucleotides read TGTGCCAGTAGTTTAGGGGACAGGACCGATCAGCCCCAGCATTTT. This translates into CASSLGDRTDQPQHF.

There are a few counts of this clonotype. The chain uses TRBV20-1 and TRBJ1-1; perhaps TRBD1 as D (6 bases). The CDR3 has 13 residues. Between the trimmed V and J ends, which lost 0 bases and 5 bases, there was a span of 10 bases. CDR1 and CDR2 (germline): DFQATT, SNEGSKA (reference sequence). The CDR3 nucleotides are TGCAGTGCTAGAGAGGGGGCGCGGACTGAAGCTTTCTTT. The encoded protein is CSAREGARTEAFF.

This clonotype appeared a few times. V and J are TRBV6-2 or TRBV6-3 and TRBJ2-5, with 10 positions matching TRBD2. In germline, CDR1 is MNHEY, CDR2 SVGEGT. The V segment lost 6 bases and the J segment 1 base; nucleotides outside the gene matches: 8. The length of the CDR3 is 16 residues. CDR3 protein: CASRTGTSAGQETQYF. The CDR3 bases are TGTGCCAGCAGAACCGGGACTAGCGCCGGCCAAGAGACCCAGTACTTC.

The CDR3 sequence is CASSQTTSGRRNTGELFF. The DNA for the CDR3 is TGTGCCAGCAGCCAGACCACTAGCGGGAGGAGGAACACCGGGGAGCTGTTTTTT. This chain links TRBV3-1 with TRBJ2-2; 12 positions match TRBD2. CDR1 and CDR2 (germline): LGHDT, YNNKEL (reference sequence). The CDR3 sequence is 18 residues long. Trimming removed 3 bases from V and 1 base from J; junction bases left unmatched: 6.

This clonotype has only a few counts. V and J are TRBV6-2 or TRBV6-3 and TRBJ2-3; 7 bases agree with TRBD1. This CDR3 region has 15 residues. The germline V gene has CDR1 MNHEY and CDR2 SVGEGT. V lost 10 bases, J lost 2 bases, and 12 bases stayed unmatched. The CDR3 loop reads CATRAWTGPTDTQYF. The CDR3 DNA reads as TGTGCCACCAGAGCCTGGACAGGCCCCACAGATACGCAGTATTTT.

This clonotype occurred many times. V is TRBV30 and J is TRBJ2-3; unclear D gene. Trimming removed 4 bases at V and 6 bases at J, with 14 bases between. The germline V gene has CDR1 GTSNPN and CDR2 SVGIG (reference sequence). There are 13 residues in the CDR3. The CDR3 DNA sequence: TGTGCCTGGAAGGTGGTAGCCGGGGATACGCAGTATTTT. Translating gives CAWKVVAGDTQYF.

There are many counts of this clonotype. The chain has TRBV28 and TRBJ2-7, with no clear D. Germline CDR1 is MDHEN and CDR2 is SYDVKM. The germline V and J ends were trimmed by 2 bases and 7 bases, with 9 bases remaining between them. CDR3 size: 12 residues. The CDR3: CASSLVSREQYF. In DNA form, the CDR3 reads TGTGCCAGCAGTTTAGTCAGTCGGGAGCAGTACTTC.

There are many counts of this clonotype. J is TRBJ1-5 and V is TRBV5-6, with 9 nucleotides matching TRBD1. The length of the CDR3 is 15 residues. Germline CDR1 SGHDT, CDR2 YYEEEE. The J segment lost 6 bases and the V segment lost 4 bases, leaving 8 bases of the junction unmatched. This CDR3 reads CASSLMQQGAQPQHF. The CDR3 coding sequence is TGTGCCAGCAGCCTGATGCAACAGGGGGCTCAGCCCCAGCATTTT.

This clonotype was seen ten or more times. The V call is TRBV7-9, the J call TRBJ2-1; maybe TRBD1 (6 bases). This CDR3 has 13 amino acids. Trimming removed 4 bases from V and 3 bases from J, with 7 bases in between. The V gene's germline CDR1 is SEHNR and CDR2 FQNEAQ (reference sequence). The CDR3 loop reads CASSSGHYNEQFF. CDR3 DNA sequence: TGTGCCAGCAGCTCGGGACACTACAATGAGCAGTTCTTC.

V usage is TRBV6-2 or TRBV6-3 and J usage is TRBJ2-1; D is perhaps TRBD2 (6 bases). The CDR3 is made up of 15 amino acids. CDR1 is MNHEY, CDR2 SVGEGT, per germline. Trimming shortened V by 5 bases and J by 5 bases, and 16 bases separated the two germline ends. Written as DNA, the CDR3 is TGTGCCAGCAGTACCCGGGAGAACGAAGACAATGAGCAGTTCTTC. Residues: CASSTRENEDNEQFF.

This chain connects TRBV9 to TRBJ2-5; 10 bases line up with TRBD2. The CDR3 has 15 residues. Germline CDR1 is SGDLS and CDR2 is YYNGEE. V was clipped by 0 bases and J by 4 bases; unmatched bases: 3. The CDR3 region is CASSVASGRGETQYF. CDR3 in DNA: TGTGCCAGCAGCGTAGCTAGCGGGAGAGGAGAGACCCAGTACTTC.

The chain recombines TRBV6-5 with TRBJ2-1, with 12 bases that match TRBD2. CDR3 size: 17 residues. Germline trimming cut 2 bases from V and 7 bases from J; bases unmatched to any gene: 9. Germline loops: CDR1 MNHEY, CDR2 SVGAGI. As DNA, the CDR3 is TGTGCCAGCAGTTACACCCACTCTAGCGGGAGGGGAAATGAGCAGTTCTTC. Translating gives CASSYTHSSGRGNEQFF.

This clonotype was observed at least ten times. This sequence joins TRBV29-1 and TRBJ1-4; D is unclear. This CDR3 comprises 12 residues. Germline V gene data show CDR1 as SQVTM and CDR2 as ANQGSEA. The V end was cut by 7 bases, the J end by 7 bases, with 13 bases between. CDR3 sequence reads: CSAGRQSEKLFF. CDR3 coding DNA: TGCAGCGCCGGTCGGCAGTCTGAAAAACTGTTTTTT.

This clonotype was seen repeatedly, ten times or more. This sequence joins TRBV12-3 or TRBV12-4 and TRBJ1-3; D possibly corresponds to TRBD1 (6 bases). Trimming cost V 5 bases and J 0 bases, with 8 bases left between them. This CDR3 spans 14 amino acids. The DNA for the CDR3 is TGTGCCAGCAGTGGAGGGGGCTCTGGAAACACCATATATTTT. Amino acids: CASSGGGSGNTIYF.

Worth noting for this clonotype: It may be a read error: a sequence one base away is much more abundant. This chain uses TRBV5-6 with TRBJ1-1; D might be TRBD1 (5 bases). The germline V gene has CDR1 SGHDT and CDR2 YYEEEE. CDR3 length: 15 amino acids. For the CDR3, the DNA is TGTACCAGCAGCCTGGTCCAGGGTGTGGTAACTGAAGCTTTCTTT. Encoded protein: CTSSLVQGVVTEAFF.

This clonotype was found many times. The chain uses TRBV5-1 and TRBJ1-1; D gene uncertain. This CDR3 region has 11 residues. CDR1 and CDR2 (germline): SGHRS, YFSETQ. V lost 6 bases, J lost 5 bases, and 8 bases lay in between. This CDR3 is CASTIGTEAFF. The CDR3, as DNA: TGCGCCAGCACCATAGGGACTGAAGCTTTCTTT.

This clonotype was recorded many times. This chain links TRBV28 with TRBJ2-3; TRBD1 is a possible D gene (6 bases). CDR1 MDHEN and CDR2 SYDVKM come from the germline V gene. Trimming stripped 6 bases from V and 0 bases from J, with 16 bases between. The CDR3 totals 16 residues. The CDR3 bases are TGTGCCAGCAGCCGGAACCTCAGGGGTAGCACAGATACGCAGTATTTT. Amino acids: CASSRNLRGSTDTQYF.

The chain recombines TRBV7-8 with TRBJ2-1, with unresolved D. The CDR3 is 13 amino acids. Trimming took off 5 bases at V and 2 bases at J, with 7 bases between the two ends. Per the germline V gene, CDR1 is SGHVS and CDR2 is FQNEAQ. The CDR3 DNA is TGTGCCAGCAGCCTCACCCCCTACAATGAGCAGTTCTTC. This encodes CASSLTPYNEQFF. Together with reference TRBV7-8 and TRBJ2-1, the CDR3 gives the full variable domain: GAGVSQSPRYKVAKRGQDVALRCDPISGHVSLFWYQQALGQGPEFLTYFQNEAQLDKSGLPSDRFFAERPEGSVSTLKIQRTQQEDSAVYLCASSLTPYNEQFFGPGTRLTVL.